This TCR beta chain came from a study of graft-versus-host responses after intestinal transplantation (dated by TCRdb to the early 2020s). Background on the whole study: The transplants that recipients received were multivisceral, liver-intestinal, or isolated intestinal. The cohort enrolled fewer than 25 intestinal transplant recipients including one retransplant, and a few patients lacking pretransplant specimens were excluded. Alloreactive clones were identified by sequencing pre-transplant mixed lymphocyte reaction products and comparing them with unstimulated pre-transplant donor and recipient T cells. Instead of going to the commercial service, samples from a few later patients were sequenced in-house on an Illumina MiSeq and processed with MiXCR. Donor T cell macrochimerism was defined as a peak of at least 4% donor T cells among recipient peripheral blood mononuclear cells. After intestinal transplantation, graft-versus-host and host-versus-graft alloreactive T cell clones were followed in the graft, circulation and bone marrow using bulk TCR-beta CDR3 sequencing. Anti-thymocyte globulin induction was given to all recipients, followed by maintenance tacrolimus and steroids for around three years.

This sample's time point label indicates: cells obtained before transplantation from donor or recipient. CD3+CD4+ and CD3+CD8+ populations were FACS-sorted from unstimulated pre-transplant donor and recipient cells taken from spleen or lymph nodes. As to this clone: It lacks a known antigen. One base away there is no much larger clone; base qualities are not given.

General study outcomes and caveats: GvH clones turned up in recipient bone marrow, with some appearing earlier in ileal mucosa or blood, a pattern consistent with an intestinal mucosal origin. Conclusions were limited by the relatively low number and heterogeneity of intestinal transplant patients. In the allografts of patients with donor T cell macrochimerism, GvH to HvG T cell clonal ratios were high. Early after transplant, peak levels of circulating GvH clones were associated with declines in HvG clones.

Library creation used the immunoSEQ multiplex PCR assay. For most patients, genomic DNA was isolated with the Qiagen DNeasy Blood and Tissue Kit and shipped frozen to Adaptive Biotechnologies for TCR sequencing. Adaptive Biotechnologies carried out high-throughput TCR-beta CDR3 sequencing of genomic DNA for most patients. As for how the authors treated the data: Adaptive's ImmunoSEQ software supplied the TCR sequencing data for 15 to 20 patients, while MiXCR and VDJtools were used to process a few other patients. To correct CD4 versus CD8 sorting errors, any sequence found in both subsets at a frequency ratio below 5:1 was removed. CDR3 nucleotide sequences shared between donor and recipient were removed because the origin of such sequences could not be assigned. At least 2-fold expansion over unstimulated cells and a minimum CFSE-low frequency of 0.002% (template counts) or 0.001% (read counts) were required for clones to be classified as alloreactive. Clones detected in sequenced pre-transplant spleen, lymph node, or MLR CFSE-low populations of the donor or recipient were defined as mappable. The cumulative frequency of alloreactive clones was calculated as a percentage of all sequences, weighted by copy number. This immuneACCESS table, as held by TCRdb, lists in-frame sequences with V and J called but not all clones. Of the missing ones, under half trace to an unresolved V gene in checked studies; the others have no known cause. V, J and clone size were drawn from that table, and D and trimming were deduced from the DNA. The sample records about 100,000 clones, about 88% of which are singletons. Of the sample, about 0.95% falls within the top ten clones.

Reading the germline V gene gives CDR1 MNHEY and CDR2 SVGAGI. Clipping removes 5 bases from V and 8 bases from J, with 2 as the unmatched junction base count. Including the terminal cysteine and phenylalanine, the CDR3 comprises 11 residues. Only the CDR3 DNA stays, 33 bases, in frame from base 1. Here the sequenced sample was unstimulated CD4+ T cells sorted from spleen or lymph node cells, taken before transplant. This TCR was recovered from a human donor who was the organ donor for an intestinal transplant. In this chain, TRBV6-5 is recombined with TRBJ1-1, with TRBD1 matching 7 junction bases. The CDR3 protein: CASSPTGEAFF. The nucleotides read TGTGCCAGCAGTCCGACAGGGGAAGCTTTCTTT.